This entry lists 18 T cell receptor beta chains sequenced from one sample in a study of T cells in women clearing cervical HPV infection (dated by TCRdb to 2016 to 2018). The protocol used for the library was the immunoSEQ multiplex PCR assay. TCRdb carries this immuneACCESS record with in-frame sequences only. Its versions omit some clonotypes, under half of them owing to an unresolved V gene in the studies checked, with the rest unexplained. The table of this sample itemizes about 19,000 clones. The ten most abundant clones make up 5% to 6.5% of the sample. Sequencing was performed on blood buffy coat. The receptor set was obtained from a woman aged 18 to 75 with a cervical HPV16 infection that either progressed to CIN3+ or cleared (not recorded which).

Remarks on this clone: The junction departs from the called germline gene at one end, perhaps through a read error. The CDR3 end is not reached by the read, which stops 3 residues before it; the germline J gene fills it in. This chain links TRBV18 with TRBJ1-2, with D maybe TRBD1 (5 bases). The CDR3 loop spans 15 amino acids. Germline CDR1 is KGHSH and CDR2 is LQKENI. CDR3: CASSPPMQGSNDYTF. The part of the CDR3 DNA that was read is TGTGCCAGCTCCCCACCCATGCAGGGTTCCAACGAC.

This clone is deemed large (0.1 to 1%) by its frequency. Read data end 3 residues before the CDR3 end; the end is taken from the germline J gene. The chain joins TRBV30 to TRBJ1-5, with no clear D. Germline CDR1 is GTSNPN and CDR2 is SVGIG (reference sequence). Trimming removed 4 bases at V and 0 bases at J, with 10 bases between. There are 14 residues in the CDR3. CDR3 bases read: TGTGCCTGGAATCCACAGAATAGCAATCAGCCC. Amino acids: CAWNPQNSNQP. The whole CDR3 sequence is CAWNPQNSNQPQHF.

For this clone: The CDR3 is cut off 3 residues early in the read; its end comes from the germline J gene. The rearrangement uses TRBV7-6 and TRBJ2-2; D is perhaps TRBD2 (7 bases). The CDR3 covers 15 residues. The germline CDR1 and CDR2 sequences are SGHVS and FNYEAQ. The CDR3 loop reads CASSLRGGQNSPLFF. The sequenced CDR3 bases are TGTGCCAGCAGCCTCCGCGGGGGCCAAAATTCACCG.

The sequenced part of the CDR3 DNA is TGCAGCGAAACTGAGAACACTGAA. This gives the protein CSETENTE. The complete CDR3 protein is CSETENTEAFF. The rearrangement uses TRBV29-1 and TRBJ1-1; unclear D gene. The CDR3 end lies 3 residues beyond the end of the read and is filled in from the germline J gene. V was shortened by 7 bases and J by 1 base, with 7 bases between the two germline ends. The CDR3 is 11 amino acids. Germline V CDR1 and CDR2: SQVTM, ANQGSEA.

Remarks on this clone: The CDR3 is cut off 3 residues early in the read; its end comes from the germline J gene. The rearrangement links TRBV7-9 to TRBJ1-2, with 8 bases identical to TRBD1. This CDR3 has 14 amino acids. Germline V lookup: CDR1 SEHNR, CDR2 FQNEAQ (reference sequence). CDR3: CASSPRTGRDDYTF. The sequenced part of the CDR3 DNA is TGTGCCAGCAGCCCAAGGACAGGGCGGGATGAC.

As regards this clone: The read halts 3 residues ahead of the CDR3 end, with the missing end drawn from the germline J gene. The chain is built from TRBV2 and TRBJ2-1; tentatively, D is TRBD2 (5 bases). V was cut by 4 bases and J by 9 bases, with 13 bases left in between. Germline V gives CDR1 SNHLY, CDR2 FYNNEI. CDR3 length: 13 residues. CDR3 loop: CASSGTRLGEQFF. The sequenced part of the CDR3 DNA is TGTGCCAGCAGTGGTACTAGGTTGGGTGAG.

With respect to this clone: The read ends 3 residues early relative to the CDR3; the germline J gene fills the gap. This chain joins TRBV19 and TRBJ2-3; 9 nucleotides agree with TRBD1. CDR3 length: 15 amino acids. CDR1 and CDR2 (germline): LNHDA, SQIVND (reference sequence). Partial CDR3 DNA: TGTGCCAGTAGACGGACAGGGGATAGCAATCAGCCG. Translation: CASRRTGDSNQP. The whole CDR3 is CASRRTGDSNQPQYF.

As for this clone: Sequencing ends 3 residues short of the CDR3 end; the germline J gene provides the rest. The chain links TRBV19 to TRBJ1-1, with 7 bases identical to TRBD1. The CDR3 extends over 13 amino acids. Germline CDR1 reads LNHDA; CDR2 reads SQIVND (reference sequence). CDR3 protein: CASTSLQGREAFF. The sequenced part of the CDR3 DNA is TGTGCCAGTACCTCCCTACAGGGGCGGGAA. Drawing the rest from reference TRBV19 and TRBJ1-1, the complete variable domain is DGGITQSPKYLFRKEGQNVTLSCEQNLNHDAMYWYRQDPGQGLRLIYYSQIVNDFQKGDIAEGYSVSREKKESFPLTVTSAQKNPTAFYLCASTSLQGREAFFGQGTRLTVV.

Turning to this clone: Read data end 3 residues before the CDR3 end; the end is taken from the germline J gene. This chain links TRBV2 with TRBJ1-2; the D gene is possibly TRBD1 (5 bases). CDR1 and CDR2 (germline): SNHLY, FYNNEI. This CDR3 comprises 15 residues. The CDR3 loop is CASSVGRGFSYDYTF. The DNA read from the CDR3 is TGTGCCAGCAGTGTTGGGCGGGGGTTCTCCTACGAC.

In the case of this clone: The read falls 3 residues short of the CDR3 end, and the missing part is taken from the germline J gene. The chain employs TRBV7-9 and TRBJ1-2, with 9 bases aligning to TRBD1. CDR3 length: 13 amino acids. Germline CDR1 SEHNR, CDR2 FQNEAQ (reference sequence). The part of the CDR3 DNA that was read is TGTGCCAGCAGCACCTTACAGGGGGCTGAC. Amino acids: CASSTLQGAD. The whole CDR3 is CASSTLQGADYTF.

Worth noting for this clone: Sequencing ends 3 residues short of the CDR3 end; the germline J gene provides the rest. The chain combines TRBV7-9 with TRBJ1-2; a weak D match, TRBD1 (5 bases). Germline assignment: CDR1 SEHNR and CDR2 FQNEAQ (reference sequence). CDR3 size: 14 residues. The V and J ends lost 4 bases and 6 bases respectively, with 15 bases between them. Partial CDR3 DNA: TGTGCCAGCAGCTCCAGAGCGGGGCCAGATGGC. Its translation is CASSSRAGPDG. The complete CDR3 sequence is CASSSRAGPDGYTF.

Of note for this clone: Read sequence stops 3 residues before the CDR3 end, and the germline J gene provides the missing end. This chain connects TRBV7-2 to TRBJ1-2; D uncertain. The CDR3 totals 17 residues. Germline V gene lookup returns CDR1 SGHTA and CDR2 FQGNSA. The CDR3 here is CASSLALLPGSSYDYTF. The part of the CDR3 DNA that was read is TGTGCCAGCAGCTTAGCGCTGTTACCGGGGAGCTCCTACGAC.

Concerning this clone itself: The CDR3 end lies 3 residues beyond the end of the read and is filled in from the germline J gene. The chain joins TRBV20-1 to TRBJ2-5, with D hard to call. The germline gives CDR1 DFQATT, CDR2 SNEGSKA (reference sequence). The CDR3 is 11 residues long. Trimming left V 3 bases short and J 7 bases short, with 9 bases between. The CDR3 bases that were read are TGCAGTGCTAGCGACTCAAGGACC. Encoded protein: CSASDSRT. The entire CDR3 sequence reads CSASDSRTQYF.

This clone is labeled medium-sized (0.01 to 0.1%) based on frequency. The observed sequence ends 3 residues before the CDR3 terminus, with the missing tail filled in from the germline J gene. V usage is TRBV19 and J usage is TRBJ2-3, with a tentative D call TRBD1 (6 bases). CDR1 and CDR2 (germline): LNHDA, SQIVND (reference sequence). Trimming pared 2 bases from V and 3 bases from J, leaving 12 bases between. CDR3 size: 15 residues. Partial CDR3 DNA: TGTGCCAGTAGTATAACAGGGTGGTCAACAGATACG. Protein: CASSITGWSTDT. The entire CDR3 protein reads CASSITGWSTDTQYF.

Of note for this clone: The read ends 3 residues shy of where the CDR3 ends; the end is completed using the germline J gene. This chain uses TRBV2 with TRBJ1-1; 7 bases are a match to TRBD1. The germline gives CDR1 SNHLY, CDR2 FYNNEI. J lost 1 base, V lost 6 bases, and 5 bases had no gene match. The length of the CDR3 is 14 residues. Partial CDR3 DNA: TGTGCCAGCAGCCGGGACAGCCAGAACACTGAA. Its translation is CASSRDSQNTE. The whole CDR3 sequence reads CASSRDSQNTEAFF.

Worth noting for this clone: The sequenced fragment ends 3 residues before the CDR3 boundary, so the rest is inferred from the germline J gene. V is TRBV9 and J is TRBJ2-1; 8 bases align to TRBD2. The V gene's germline CDR1 is SGDLS and CDR2 YYNGEE. This CDR3 spans 14 amino acids. The ends lost 2 bases at V and 8 bases at J; junction bases unmatched: 6. The sequenced CDR3 bases are TGTGCCAGCAGCGTTTTAGCGGGGAGTGATGAG. Translation: CASSVLAGSDE. The full CDR3 reads CASSVLAGSDEQFF.

About this clone itself: The read terminates 3 residues ahead of where the CDR3 ends, so the germline J gene completes it. The V gene is TRBV5-1, the J gene TRBJ2-6; D call uncertain. Trimming removed 3 bases at V and 4 bases at J, with 14 bases between. Per germline, CDR1 SGHRS and CDR2 YFSETQ. The CDR3 totals 16 residues. Incomplete CDR3 DNA: TGCGCCAGCAGCTACTCAACAGCCCCCGGGGCCAACGTC. Encoded protein: CASSYSTAPGANV. The full-length CDR3 reads as CASSYSTAPGANVLTF.

Turning to this clone: From the germline J gene comes the end of the CDR3, since the read stops 3 residues before it. The chain employs TRBV7-2 and TRBJ2-3, with D possibly being TRBD2 (6 bases). Germline CDR1 and CDR2: SGHTA and FQGNSA. There are 13 residues in the CDR3. CDR3 DNA (partial): TGTGCCAGCAGCTTAGGGGGCCGGGAGACG. Translated: CASSLGGRET. The entire CDR3 sequence reads CASSLGGRETQYF.